Listed below are T cell receptor beta chains from one sample, sequenced in a study of blood T cells in healthy people across ages. TCRdb reprocessed the 5' RACE reads with MiXCR, giving one entry per CDR3 protein. The repertoire holds some 1.5 million distinct CDR3 sequences, with approximately 42% as singletons. Sequencing input: blood. These receptors were collected from a young woman in good health. Each CDR3 is given with its conserved first and last residue. The D gene is left open where the match is weak. Rows may omit the clone size; those that give it use once, few, many or a size class.

j_call v_call clone_size d_call cdr3_nt cdr3_aa
TRBJ1-5 TRBV6-5 few TRBD1 TGTGCCAGCAGACCGGACAGGGTTAGCAATCAGCCCCAGCATTTT CASRPDRVSNQPQHF
TRBJ2-1 TRBV7-2 many - TGTGCCAGCAGCTCTACGGGGAGGAATGAGCAGTTCTTC CASSSTGRNEQFF
TRBJ1-1 TRBV12-3/TRBV12-4 - - TGTGCCAGCAGTTTTAAAACCGGGTTGGACACTGAAGCTTTCTTT CASSFKTGLDTEAFF
TRBJ2-7 TRBV6-2/TRBV6-3 - - TGTGCCAGCAGTTACACCGGTGGCGGTACGTCCTACGAGCAGTACTTC CASSYTGGGTSYEQYF
TRBJ1-1 TRBV6-5 - - TGTGCCAGCAGTTACTCCATGCGCGGGCCCACTGAAGCTTTCTTT CASSYSMRGPTEAFF
TRBJ2-7 TRBV7-2 - TRBD2 TGTGCCAGCAGCTTATCTAGCGGGAGTCTCTCCTACAATGAGCAGTACTTC CASSLSSGSLSYNEQYF
TRBJ2-7 TRBV6-2/TRBV6-3 - TRBD2 TGTGCCAGCAGCCGACCCGGGACTACCTACGAGCAGTACTTC CASSRPGTTYEQYF
TRBJ2-7 TRBV7-2 - - TGTGCCAGCAGCACCAACAGGGCGCTCGAGCAGTACTTC CASSTNRALEQYF
TRBJ2-3 TRBV5-6 few - TGTGCCAGCAGCCCGGAGGGGCAGGGCGTAGGTTTCACAGATACGCAGTATTTT CASSPEGQGVGFTDTQYF
TRBJ1-5 TRBV6-6 - - TGTGCCAGCAGAGAGCAGGGATCCAGGGGTCAGCCCCAGCATTTT CASREQGSRGQPQHF
TRBJ1-4 TRBV21-1 - - TGTGCCAGCAGCAAAACACGGGATCTCAACTATAATGAAAAACTGTTTTTT CASSKTRDLNYNEKLFF
TRBJ1-1 TRBV12-3/TRBV12-4 - - TGTGCCAGCAGTTTCTACGAGGGGGTAAAGGATAACACTGAAGCTTTCTTT CASSFYEGVKDNTEAFF
TRBJ1-2 TRBV6-5 - - TGTGCCAGCAGTTACCAGACGGGAACCAGTTATGGCTACACCTTC CASSYQTGTSYGYTF
TRBJ2-2 TRBV11-2 - TRBD2 TGTGCCAGCAGCTTGCCCGGGAGGCCCGGGGAGCTGTTTTTT CASSLPGRPGELFF
TRBJ1-5 TRBV2 few TRBD1 TGTGCCAGCAGTGCAACAGGGGGGAGACAGCCCCAGCATTTT CASSATGGRQPQHF
TRBJ2-7 TRBV24-1 - - TGTGCCACCAGTCCTCTCTACGGGGGTAGCTCCTACGAGCAGTACTTC CATSPLYGGSSYEQYF
TRBJ2-7 TRBV24-1 - - TGTGCCACCCAATACCGGGCTCTTAGGAACGAGCAGTACTTC CATQYRALRNEQYF
TRBJ1-2 TRBV12-3/TRBV12-4 many - TGTGCCAGCAGTTTACTGATTAACTATGGCTACACCTTC CASSLLINYGYTF
TRBJ2-3 TRBV12-3/TRBV12-4 - - TGTGCCAGCAGTTTTGTTTTCGTCACAGATACGCAGTATTTT CASSFVFVTDTQYF
TRBJ1-1 TRBV28 - - TGTGCCAGCAGTTTATGGGCGGTACAGTACTCGAACACTGAAGCTTTCTTT CASSLWAVQYSNTEAFF
TRBJ1-2 TRBV18 many - TGTGCCAGCTCACCAGACCCCAGGAGTGGCTACACCTTC CASSPDPRSGYTF
TRBJ2-1 TRBV20-1 - TRBD2 TGCAGTGCGAAGAGCGGGGCGGAGAGTAGGAATGAGCAGTTCTTC CSAKSGAESRNEQFF